Below are 26 T cell receptor beta chains sequenced from a single sample in a study of T-cell reconstitution after alpha-beta-depleted transplantation in children. Researchers prepared the TCRbeta library using unique molecular identifiers, the study reports. TCRdb fed the PCR reads into MiXCR, producing one record per CDR3 protein. The sample records 200,000 or so distinct CDR3 sequences, around 7% being singletons. The material was PBMCs, obtained before TCRalphabeta/CD19-depleted stem cell transplant. The receptors stem from a boy younger than 10 with acute lymphoblastic leukemia, due to receive a stem cell transplant.

This clonotype was seen ten or more times. This chain links TRBV28 with TRBJ1-2; 8 bases line up with TRBD1. This CDR3 spans 16 amino acids. Per the germline V gene, CDR1 is MDHEN and CDR2 is SYDVKM. The junction had 12 bases not matched to a gene; V was cut back by 5 bases and J by 4 bases. CDR3 in amino acids: CASSTGPDRDSYGYTF. CDR3 DNA: TGTGCCAGCAGTACGGGCCCGGACAGGGATTCCTATGGCTACACCTTC.

This clonotype was counted many times. V usage is TRBV12-3 or TRBV12-4 and J usage is TRBJ1-3, with TRBD1 matching 9 bases. This CDR3 region has 12 residues. Germline trimming cut 11 bases from V and 8 bases from J; bases unmatched to any gene: 7. This CDR3 reads CAVWTGADTIYF. The CDR3 DNA reads as TGTGCCGTATGGACAGGGGCGGACACCATATATTTT.

This clonotype was counted a few times. This chain uses TRBV15 with TRBJ2-2, with D unclear. This CDR3 is built from 16 residues. Germline CDR1 reads LNHNV; CDR2 reads YYDKDF (reference sequence). With 4 bases removed from V and 4 bases from J, the gap between germline ends came to 16 bases. Here the CDR3 DNA reads TGTGCCACCAGCACTAGGTTGCGTCCGGGCACCGGGGAGCTGTTTTTT. It codes for CATSTRLRPGTGELFF.

This clonotype was observed a few times. V gene TRBV20-1 combines with J gene TRBJ2-7; 11 bases align to TRBD2. The junction had 10 bases not matched to a gene; V was cut back by 6 bases and J by 3 bases. In germline, CDR1 is DFQATT, CDR2 SNEGSKA (reference sequence). CDR3 size: 15 residues. This chain's CDR3 is CSAPGGTSGDYEQYF. CDR3 DNA: TGCAGTGCACCCGGAGGGACTAGCGGAGACTACGAGCAGTACTTC.

Only a few counts were recorded for this clonotype. The chain is built from TRBV3-1 and TRBJ1-3; no definite D call. The V gene lost 5 bases and the J gene lost 0 bases, with 14 bases spanning the gap. CDR1 and CDR2 (germline): LGHDT, YNNKEL (reference sequence). The CDR3 runs 16 residues. CDR3 nucleotide sequence: TGTGCCAGCAGCACGCACGGTCAGAACTCTGGAAACACCATATATTTT. It codes for CASSTHGQNSGNTIYF.

The sample holds many counts of this clonotype. This CDR3 reads CSAPLAGANEQFF. CDR3 nucleotide sequence: TGCAGTGCCCCCCTAGCGGGAGCCAATGAGCAGTTCTTC. The chain recombines TRBV20-1 with TRBJ2-1; the match to TRBD2 covers 10 bases. Looked up from germline, CDR1 is DFQATT and CDR2 is SNEGSKA (reference sequence). V dropped 6 bases and J dropped 6; count of bases not matched to a gene: 5. The CDR3 runs to 13 residues.

The chain carries TRBV5-4 and TRBJ2-2, with D perhaps TRBD2 (6 bases). V shed 4 bases and J shed 7 bases, with 20 bases lying between them. The CDR3 runs 16 residues. Looked up from germline, CDR1 is SGHNT and CDR2 is YYREEE (reference sequence). CDR3 nucleotide sequence: TGTGCCAGCAGCGGCGGGGTGCGGTCCTCGGTCGGGGAGCTGTTTTTT. This translates into CASSGGVRSSVGELFF.

This sequence joins TRBV20-1 and TRBJ2-1; 12 nucleotides match TRBD2. There are 18 residues in the CDR3. The germline V gene has CDR1 DFQATT and CDR2 SNEGSKA (reference sequence). Losses at the gene ends were 4 bases for V and 3 bases for J; bases not matched to a gene: 13. This chain's CDR3 is CSAIHSGTSGRNYNEQFF. CDR3 nucleotides: TGCAGTGCTATACACTCCGGTACTAGCGGGAGGAACTACAATGAGCAGTTCTTC.

Ten or more counts support this clonotype. The chain is built from TRBV20-1 and TRBJ2-3; D possibly matches TRBD1 or TRBD2 (5 bases each). This CDR3 spans 16 amino acids. Germline V gives CDR1 DFQATT, CDR2 SNEGSKA (reference sequence). CDR3 region: CSLLAGQGVSIDTQYF. In DNA, the CDR3 is TGCTCCCTTCTGGCGGGTCAGGGAGTATCGATCGATACGCAGTATTTT.

This chain uses TRBV28 with TRBJ1-5, with D unresolved. The CDR3 is 12 amino acids. Germline lookup yields CDR1 MDHEN and CDR2 SYDVKM. Deletions cut 7 bases from V and 6 bases from J, with 10 bases between. The CDR3 reads CASTTPTQPQHF. In DNA form, the CDR3 reads TGTGCCAGCACCACTCCCACTCAGCCCCAGCATTTT. The full variable domain, completed using reference TRBV28 and TRBJ1-5, is DVKVTQSSRYLVKRTGEKVFLECVQDMDHENMFWYRQDPGLGLRLIYFSYDVKMKEKGDIPEGYSVSREKKERFSLILESASTNQTSMYLCASTTPTQPQHFGDGTRLSIL.

This clonotype was counted many times. This chain connects TRBV7-2 to TRBJ2-7; 9 bases map to TRBD2. Germline loops: CDR1 SGHTA, CDR2 FQGNSA. CDR3 length equals 14 residues. The trim removed 5 bases at V and 1 base at J, leaving 3 bases unmatched. CDR3 protein: CASSNSGGSYEQYF. CDR3 nucleotide sequence: TGTGCCAGCAGCAATAGCGGGGGATCCTACGAGCAGTACTTC.

This clonotype qualifies as medium-sized (0.01 to 0.1%). The chain couples TRBV7-2 to TRBJ2-4, with D perhaps TRBD1 (6 bases). With 1 base removed from V and 0 bases from J, the gap between germline ends came to 10 bases. The germline V gene has CDR1 SGHTA and CDR2 FQGNSA. CDR3 length equals 16 residues. The chain's CDR3 is CASSLEGGQAKNIQYF. The CDR3 nucleotides are TGTGCCAGCAGCTTAGAAGGGGGACAAGCCAAAAACATTCAGTACTTC. Full variable domain (remainder filled in from reference TRBV7-2 and TRBJ2-4): GAGVSQSPSNKVTEKGKDVELRCDPISGHTALYWYRQSLGQGLEFLIYFQGNSAPDKSGLPSDRFSAERTGGSVSTLTIQRTQQEDSAVYLCASSLEGGQAKNIQYFGAGTRLSVL.

This clonotype was recorded at least ten times. This sequence joins TRBV28 and TRBJ1-1; a weak D match, TRBD1 (6 bases). V lost 6 bases and J 1 base, leaving 15 bases between the germline ends. CDR3 length equals 15 residues. Per the germline V gene, CDR1 is MDHEN and CDR2 is SYDVKM. The CDR3 reads CASRALPGQNTEAFF. DNA of the CDR3: TGTGCCAGCAGGGCTTTACCGGGACAGAACACTGAAGCTTTCTTT.

This clonotype was counted between two and nine times. The genes are TRBV7-3 and TRBJ2-3; possibly TRBD2 for D (6 bases). Germline values: CDR1 SGHTA, CDR2 FQGTGA. With 2 bases removed from V and 3 bases from J, the gap between germline ends came to 18 bases. The CDR3 totals 17 residues. The CDR3 sequence is CASSLYGQTRATDTQYF. In nucleotides, the CDR3 is TGTGCCAGCAGCTTATACGGCCAGACTAGGGCTACAGATACGCAGTATTTT.

There are a few counts of this clonotype. The chain joins TRBV2 to TRBJ1-5; D ambiguous. The germline V and J ends were trimmed by 5 bases and 4 bases, with 12 bases remaining between them. The CDR3 runs 14 residues. The V gene's germline CDR1 is SNHLY and CDR2 FYNNEI. CDR3 coding DNA: TGTGCCAGCAGTACCGGATCCCAGAATCAGCCCCAGCATTTT. Protein product: CASSTGSQNQPQHF. Together with reference TRBV2 and TRBJ1-5, the CDR3 gives the full variable domain: EPEVTQTPSHQVTQMGQEVILRCVPISNHLYFYWYRQILGQKVEFLVSFYNNEISEKSEIFDDQFSVERPDGSNFTLKIRSTKLEDSAMYFCASSTGSQNQPQHFGDGTRLSIL.

This clonotype appeared many times. The J gene is TRBJ1-5, the V gene TRBV10-3; the match to TRBD1 covers 7 bases. Germline-derived CDR1 and CDR2 are ENHRY and SYGVKD. The ends lost 5 bases at V and 9 bases at J; junction bases unmatched: 10. The CDR3 spans 14 residues. The CDR3 bases are TGTGCCATCAGTACTAAACAGGGGCATTGGCCCCAGCATTTT. Residues: CAISTKQGHWPQHF.

This clonotype has a count of ten or more. The V and J genes are TRBV29-1 and TRBJ2-3; tentatively, D is TRBD2 (6 bases). Germline-derived CDR1 and CDR2 are SQVTM and ANQGSEA. The CDR3 contains 12 residues. V dropped 4 bases and J dropped 6 bases, with 11 bases sitting between them. The CDR3 loop is CSVGRDPDTQYF. CDR3 DNA: TGCAGCGTTGGGAGGGATCCGGATACGCAGTATTTT.

This clonotype was observed a handful of times. V is TRBV7-2 and J is TRBJ2-3; D may be TRBD2 (5 bases). The CDR3 has 15 amino acids. Trimming stripped 1 base from V and 5 bases from J, with 13 bases between. The germline gives CDR1 SGHTA, CDR2 FQGNSA. CDR3: CASSLEDSLGDTQYF. The CDR3 DNA reads TGTGCCAGCAGCTTAGAGGACTCCCTGGGAGATACGCAGTATTTT.

This clonotype came up a few times. The rearrangement links TRBV29-1 to TRBJ1-1; D unresolved. Trimming took 6 bases from V and 9 from J, leaving 17 bases between them. The CDR3 sequence is 12 residues long. CDR1 is SQVTM and CDR2 is ANQGSEA in the germline V gene. CDR3 loop: CSVKQLTLKAFF. The CDR3 nucleotides are TGCAGCGTGAAACAGCTGACCCTGAAAGCTTTCTTT.

This clonotype appeared many times. This chain links TRBV5-1 with TRBJ2-3; TRBD2 might be the D (6 bases). V gave up 4 bases and J gave up 4 bases, with 13 bases separating them. Germline V lookup: CDR1 SGHRS, CDR2 YFSETQ. The CDR3 has 14 residues. The CDR3: CASSTNTSPDTQYF. CDR3 DNA: TGCGCCAGCAGCACAAATACTAGCCCAGATACGCAGTATTTT.

This clonotype was seen a few times. This chain uses TRBV20-1 with TRBJ2-7; TRBD1 matches 7 bases. Trimming took 5 bases from V and 4 from J; bases not matched to a gene: 5. Germline V CDR1 and CDR2: DFQATT, SNEGSKA (reference sequence). The CDR3 contains 12 residues. The DNA of the CDR3 is TGCAGTGCTCTTCAGGGGGAGTACGAGCAGTACTTC. Translated: CSALQGEYEQYF.

This clonotype was recorded at least ten times. The J gene is TRBJ2-1, the V gene TRBV11-3, with TRBD2 matching over 7 bases. V lost 8 bases, J lost 9 bases, and 16 bases stayed unmatched. The germline gives CDR1 SGHNT, CDR2 YENEEA. This CDR3 contains 15 residues. CDR3 DNA sequence: TGTGCCAGCGCTAATGAGGCGGGAGTTAGCACTGAGCAGTTCTTC. This gives the protein CASANEAGVSTEQFF. Filled out from reference TRBV11-3 and TRBJ2-1, the complete variable domain reads EAGVVQSPRYKIIEKKQPVAFWCNPISGHNTLYWYLQNLGQGPELLIRYENEEAVDDSQLPKDRFSAERLKGVDSTLKIQPAELGDSAVYLCASANEAGVSTEQFFGPGTRLTVL.

This clonotype has only a few counts. V gene TRBV5-5 combines with J gene TRBJ2-3; TRBD1 aligns across 12 bases. The CDR3 runs 15 residues. V gave up 1 base and J gave up 9 bases; unmatched junction bases: 6. Germline CDR1 reads SGHKS; CDR2 reads YYEKEE (reference sequence). The CDR3 DNA sequence: TGTGCCAGCAGCTTGTCGGGACAGGGGGCTGGCACGCAGTATTTT. The encoded protein is CASSLSGQGAGTQYF.

This clonotype came up many times. V gene TRBV12-3 or TRBV12-4 combines with J gene TRBJ2-5; D is undetermined. The CDR3 runs to 12 residues. Trimming left V 6 bases short and J 5 bases short, with 10 bases between. The CDR3: CASSYDGETQYF. The CDR3 coding sequence is TGTGCCAGCAGCTACGATGGGGAGACCCAGTACTTC.

This clonotype was found many times. The chain links TRBV5-6 to TRBJ1-5; 7 bases match TRBD1. V was clipped by 4 bases and J by 6 bases; unmatched bases: 7. The CDR3 sequence is 14 residues long. The germline gives CDR1 SGHDT, CDR2 YYEEEE. For the CDR3, the DNA is TGTGCCAGCAGCGTGACAGGGTGGGGTCAGCCCCAGCATTTT. It codes for CASSVTGWGQPQHF.

The chain carries TRBV18 and TRBJ1-1; 7 nucleotides line up with TRBD1. The germline gives CDR1 KGHSH, CDR2 LQKENI. Losses at the gene ends were 3 bases for V and 5 bases for J; bases not matched to a gene: 9. The CDR3 has 15 residues. The CDR3 region has the DNA TGTGCCAGCTCACCTATGGGGACAGAGGGGACTGAAGCTTTCTTT. Amino acid sequence: CASSPMGTEGTEAFF. The complete variable domain, with remaining parts taken from reference TRBV18 and TRBJ1-1, reads NAGVMQNPRHLVRRRGQEARLRCSPMKGHSHVYWYRQLPEEGLKFMVYLQKENIIDESGMPKERFSAEFPKEGPSILRIQQVVRGDSAAYFCASSPMGTEGTEAFFGQGTRLTVV.